A selection of T cell receptor beta chains follows, all from one sample in a study of response to subunit inactivated influenza vaccine. A single record per CDR3 protein comes from TCRdb applying MiXCR to the RT-PCR reads. The sample shows 300,000 to 350,000 distinct CDR3 sequences, roughly 22% of them seen only once. Specimen: PBMCs from blood, collected around 22 months after vaccination. All receptors come from a man aged 50-75 years who received an inactivated influenza vaccine. Both conserved end residues are part of each CDR3. Each record gives: J gene, clone size, D gene, V gene, CDR3 DNA, CDR3 protein. D genes are given only for firm matches. Some rows mark clone size as missing; the rest say once, few, many or name a class of expanded clone.

j_call: TRBJ2-3
clone_size: NA
d_call: TRBD2
v_call: TRBV28
cdr3_nt: TGTGCCAGCAGTTCCGGACTAGTTGCAGATACGCAGTATTTT
cdr3_aa: CASSSGLVADTQYF

j_call: TRBJ1-1
clone_size: NA
d_call: NA
v_call: TRBV5-5
cdr3_nt: TGTGCCAGCAGCCGACCTGCAGGGGCGAACACTGAAGCTTTCTTT
cdr3_aa: CASSRPAGANTEAFF

j_call: TRBJ2-2
clone_size: NA
d_call: NA
v_call: TRBV4-3
cdr3_nt: TGCGCCAGCAGCCAAGAGACAGTTTCGAACACCGGGGAGCTGTTTTTT
cdr3_aa: CASSQETVSNTGELFF

j_call: TRBJ1-3
clone_size: NA
d_call: NA
v_call: TRBV4-2
cdr3_nt: TGTGCCAGCAGCCAAGGGATAAGCTCTGGAAACACCATATATTTT
cdr3_aa: CASSQGISSGNTIYF

j_call: TRBJ2-3
clone_size: few
d_call: TRBD2
v_call: TRBV6-2/TRBV6-3
cdr3_nt: TGTGCCAGCAGTTACTCCCTAGCGGGAGTAACCTTTAGCACAGATACGCAGTATTTT
cdr3_aa: CASSYSLAGVTFSTDTQYF

j_call: TRBJ1-4
clone_size: few
d_call: NA
v_call: TRBV6-2/TRBV6-3
cdr3_nt: TGTGCCAGCAGAAGCGGGCCCAGCCAGGCGAAACTGTTTTTT
cdr3_aa: CASRSGPSQAKLFF

j_call: TRBJ1-4
clone_size: many
d_call: NA
v_call: TRBV4-3
cdr3_nt: TGCGCCAGCAGCCAGGGGGCACAGCCCCGCAGTGAAAAACTGTTTTTT
cdr3_aa: CASSQGAQPRSEKLFF

j_call: TRBJ1-2
clone_size: NA
d_call: NA
v_call: TRBV5-1
cdr3_nt: TGCGCCAGCAGCTTTAATGAGGGGCGTTATGGCTACACCTTC
cdr3_aa: CASSFNEGRYGYTF

j_call: TRBJ2-7
clone_size: NA
d_call: TRBD2
v_call: TRBV28
cdr3_nt: TGTGCCAGCAGTTTATGGGGCGGGAGCTCCTACGAGCAGTACTTC
cdr3_aa: CASSLWGGSSYEQYF

j_call: TRBJ1-2
clone_size: few
d_call: TRBD1
v_call: TRBV9
cdr3_nt: TGTGCCAGCAGCCCCACCGCAGGGGGTTATGGCTACACCTTC
cdr3_aa: CASSPTAGGYGYTF

j_call: TRBJ1-1
clone_size: NA
d_call: NA
v_call: TRBV12-3/TRBV12-4
cdr3_nt: TGTGCCAGCACCCTGGGGTTAGACGCTGAAGCTTTCTTT
cdr3_aa: CASTLGLDAEAFF

j_call: TRBJ1-6
clone_size: few
d_call: TRBD1
v_call: TRBV7-2
cdr3_nt: TGTGCCAGCAGCCCAGACAGGGCATCACCCCTCCACTTT
cdr3_aa: CASSPDRASPLHF

j_call: TRBJ1-5
clone_size: few
d_call: TRBD1
v_call: TRBV6-1
cdr3_nt: TGTGCCAGCAGTGGACCTTGGACAGGGGTAGGGCAGCCCCAGCATTTT
cdr3_aa: CASSGPWTGVGQPQHF

j_call: TRBJ1-4
clone_size: NA
d_call: TRBD1
v_call: TRBV3-1
cdr3_nt: TGTGCCAGCAGCGGGCGGGACAGGGGAATTTCGCAGTCCGGAAAACTGTTTTTT
cdr3_aa: CASSGRDRGISQSGKLFF

j_call: TRBJ1-1
clone_size: many
d_call: TRBD1
v_call: TRBV5-1
cdr3_nt: TGCGCCAGCAGCTTGACAGGGGCGGTCACTGAAGCTTTCTTT
cdr3_aa: CASSLTGAVTEAFF

j_call: TRBJ1-1
clone_size: NA
d_call: NA
v_call: TRBV27
cdr3_nt: TGTGCGAGCAGTTCCCCCCTGGGCACTGAAGCTTTCTTT
cdr3_aa: CASSSPLGTEAFF

j_call: TRBJ2-1
clone_size: NA
d_call: NA
v_call: TRBV7-2
cdr3_nt: TGTGCCAGCAGCCGATTACCGAGCTCCTACAATGAGCAGTTCTTC
cdr3_aa: CASSRLPSSYNEQFF

j_call: TRBJ1-2
clone_size: many
d_call: TRBD1
v_call: TRBV7-9
cdr3_nt: TGTGCCAGCAGCCTAGGACAGGGGAATGGCTACACCTTC
cdr3_aa: CASSLGQGNGYTF

j_call: TRBJ1-1
clone_size: many
d_call: NA
v_call: TRBV12-3/TRBV12-4
cdr3_nt: TGTGCCAGCAGTTTCAAACGATACACTGAAGCTTTCTTT
cdr3_aa: CASSFKRYTEAFF

j_call: TRBJ2-1
clone_size: many
d_call: NA
v_call: TRBV19
cdr3_nt: TGTGCCAGTAACCTAGGGGGATACAATGAGCAGTTCTTC
cdr3_aa: CASNLGGYNEQFF

j_call: TRBJ1-2
clone_size: NA
d_call: NA
v_call: TRBV29-1
cdr3_nt: TGCAGCGTTGAAGCCCTCCCGACAGGAGCCCTCAACTATGGCTACACCTTC
cdr3_aa: CSVEALPTGALNYGYTF

j_call: TRBJ2-5
clone_size: NA
d_call: NA
v_call: TRBV23-1
cdr3_nt: TGCGCCAGCAGTCAACCAGGGGAAAGGAGCGAAGAGACCCAGTACTTC
cdr3_aa: CASSQPGERSEETQYF

j_call: TRBJ2-1
clone_size: many
d_call: NA
v_call: TRBV2
cdr3_nt: TGTGCCAGCAGTGAACAGCGGGTGAGCTCCTACAATGAGCAGTTCTTC
cdr3_aa: CASSEQRVSSYNEQFF

j_call: TRBJ1-5
clone_size: many
d_call: NA
v_call: TRBV10-1
cdr3_nt: TGCGCCAGCAGTGAAGGGGGAAGGAATCAGCCCCAGCATTTT
cdr3_aa: CASSEGGRNQPQHF

j_call: TRBJ2-1
clone_size: few
d_call: NA
v_call: TRBV20-1
cdr3_nt: TGCAGTGCTAGAGCAGGCGACAGAGGTAATGAGCAGTTCTTC
cdr3_aa: CSARAGDRGNEQFF

j_call: TRBJ2-1
clone_size: NA
d_call: TRBD1
v_call: TRBV4-3
cdr3_nt: TGCGCCAGCAGCCAATGGGTAGGGGGCCTTAATGAGCAGTTCTTC
cdr3_aa: CASSQWVGGLNEQFF

j_call: TRBJ1-1
clone_size: NA
d_call: NA
v_call: TRBV18
cdr3_nt: TGTGCCAGCTCACCACTAGTTTATTCAGCTTTCTTT
cdr3_aa: CASSPLVYSAFF

j_call: TRBJ2-5
clone_size: NA
d_call: TRBD2
v_call: TRBV5-1
cdr3_nt: TGCGCCAGCAGCACCCAAGCGGGGGGTGTCGAGACCCAGTACTTC
cdr3_aa: CASSTQAGGVETQYF

j_call: TRBJ1-4
clone_size: many
d_call: NA
v_call: TRBV12-3/TRBV12-4
cdr3_nt: TGTGCCAGCAGTTTGGGACCCAAACTGTTTTTT
cdr3_aa: CASSLGPKLFF

j_call: TRBJ2-4
clone_size: NA
d_call: TRBD2
v_call: TRBV29-1
cdr3_nt: TGCAGCGCAGCGGGGGCGGGAAACATTCAGTACTTC
cdr3_aa: CSAAGAGNIQYF

j_call: TRBJ1-1
clone_size: few
d_call: NA
v_call: TRBV28
cdr3_nt: TGTGCCAGCAGACCTACAGGGTCGAAAGGCACTGAAGCTTTCTTT
cdr3_aa: CASRPTGSKGTEAFF

j_call: TRBJ1-2
clone_size: NA
d_call: NA
v_call: TRBV3-1
cdr3_nt: TGTGCCAGCAGCCAAGATTTCCAGGACTTCTATGGCTACACCTTC
cdr3_aa: CASSQDFQDFYGYTF

j_call: TRBJ2-1
clone_size: many
d_call: TRBD2
v_call: TRBV29-1
cdr3_nt: TGCAGCGTTGAGAAGAGGGGAGGGAGCTCCTACAATGAGCAGTTCTTC
cdr3_aa: CSVEKRGGSSYNEQFF

j_call: TRBJ1-1
clone_size: NA
d_call: NA
v_call: TRBV29-1
cdr3_nt: TGCAGCGTCCACCGGGCCAGGCCTGAAGCTTTCTTT
cdr3_aa: CSVHRARPEAFF

j_call: TRBJ1-3
clone_size: NA
d_call: NA
v_call: TRBV15
cdr3_nt: TGTGCCACCAGCAGAGAAGGTTTGGCTGGAAACACCATATATTTT
cdr3_aa: CATSREGLAGNTIYF

j_call: TRBJ1-2
clone_size: NA
d_call: NA
v_call: TRBV5-1
cdr3_nt: TGCGCCAGCAGCTCCGGGACCTCACCACCCTATGGCTACACCTTC
cdr3_aa: CASSSGTSPPYGYTF

j_call: TRBJ2-7
clone_size: NA
d_call: NA
v_call: TRBV20-1
cdr3_nt: TGCAGTGCTAGAGATAGCGAGAGCTCCTACGAGCAGTACTTC
cdr3_aa: CSARDSESSYEQYF

j_call: TRBJ1-5
clone_size: NA
d_call: NA
v_call: TRBV6-2/TRBV6-3
cdr3_nt: TGTGCCAGCAGTGGGGGTTGGCCCCAGCATTTT
cdr3_aa: CASSGGWPQHF

j_call: TRBJ1-5
clone_size: few
d_call: NA
v_call: TRBV4-1
cdr3_nt: TGCGCCAGCAGCCTCCTGTGGGGGGTTGATCAGCCCCAGCATTTT
cdr3_aa: CASSLLWGVDQPQHF

j_call: TRBJ2-1
clone_size: NA
d_call: TRBD2
v_call: TRBV11-3
cdr3_nt: TGTGCCAGCAGCTTAGATCTTTGGGGGACTAGCGGGAGCAATGAGCAGTTCTTC
cdr3_aa: CASSLDLWGTSGSNEQFF

j_call: TRBJ1-2
clone_size: few
d_call: NA
v_call: TRBV14
cdr3_nt: TGTGCCAGCAGCCACTTCATGCAGGATGGCTACACCTTC
cdr3_aa: CASSHFMQDGYTF

j_call: TRBJ1-1
clone_size: NA
d_call: NA
v_call: TRBV4-1
cdr3_nt: TGCGCCAGCAGCCAAGATTGGGGGACACCCGAAGCTTTCTTT
cdr3_aa: CASSQDWGTPEAFF

j_call: TRBJ2-2
clone_size: NA
d_call: TRBD1
v_call: TRBV2
cdr3_nt: TGTGCCAGCAGTGAGTCCGGGACAGGGCACACCGGGGAGCTGTTTTTT
cdr3_aa: CASSESGTGHTGELFF

j_call: TRBJ2-3
clone_size: NA
d_call: TRBD2
v_call: TRBV10-3
cdr3_nt: TGTGCCATCAGTGGGCTAGCGGCTAGCACAGATACGCAGTATTTT
cdr3_aa: CAISGLAASTDTQYF

j_call: TRBJ1-2
clone_size: many
d_call: NA
v_call: TRBV5-1
cdr3_nt: TGCGCCAGCAGCGGGGACGGACTAAGTTCGGGCTACACCTTC
cdr3_aa: CASSGDGLSSGYTF

j_call: TRBJ2-2
clone_size: NA
d_call: NA
v_call: TRBV6-5
cdr3_nt: TGTGCCAGCAGTTACTCGAAAAGAACACCCGGGGAGCTGTTTTTT
cdr3_aa: CASSYSKRTPGELFF

j_call: TRBJ1-3
clone_size: NA
d_call: NA
v_call: TRBV6-1
cdr3_nt: TGTGCCAGCGAAAGGACAATCTTCATCTCTGGAAACACCATATATTTT
cdr3_aa: CASERTIFISGNTIYF

j_call: TRBJ2-3
clone_size: many
d_call: NA
v_call: TRBV11-2
cdr3_nt: TGTGCCAGCAGCTTAGATAGCACAGATACGCAGTATTTT
cdr3_aa: CASSLDSTDTQYF

j_call: TRBJ2-1
clone_size: NA
d_call: TRBD1
v_call: TRBV11-2
cdr3_nt: TGTGCCAGCAGCTTAGTCGGGACAGGCTCCTACAATGAGCAGTTCTTC
cdr3_aa: CASSLVGTGSYNEQFF

j_call: TRBJ2-1
clone_size: NA
d_call: NA
v_call: TRBV12-3/TRBV12-4
cdr3_nt: TGTGCCAGCAGTCCCGACAGGAACTACAATGAGCAGTTCTTC
cdr3_aa: CASSPDRNYNEQFF

j_call: TRBJ2-3
clone_size: NA
d_call: TRBD1
v_call: TRBV11-2
cdr3_nt: TGTGCCAGCAGCTTCCGACAGGGGGGGCTTGATACGCAGTATTTT
cdr3_aa: CASSFRQGGLDTQYF

j_call: TRBJ1-4
clone_size: NA
d_call: NA
v_call: TRBV4-2
cdr3_nt: TGTGCCAGCAGCCAGGATAGACGGGTTAATGAAAAACTGTTTTTT
cdr3_aa: CASSQDRRVNEKLFF

j_call: TRBJ2-3
clone_size: NA
d_call: TRBD2
v_call: TRBV5-1
cdr3_nt: TGCGCCAGCAGCTCATTCCTGGCTAGCGGGGGCACAGATACGCAGTATTTT
cdr3_aa: CASSSFLASGGTDTQYF

j_call: TRBJ2-7
clone_size: few
d_call: NA
v_call: TRBV5-1
cdr3_nt: TGCGCCAGCAGCTTAGGTCCGTTCTACGAGCAGTACTTC
cdr3_aa: CASSLGPFYEQYF

j_call: TRBJ2-7
clone_size: NA
d_call: NA
v_call: TRBV18
cdr3_nt: TGTGCCAGCTCACCACAGATCCTTGCATCGGACGAGCAGTACTTC
cdr3_aa: CASSPQILASDEQYF

j_call: TRBJ2-1
clone_size: NA
d_call: NA
v_call: TRBV6-2/TRBV6-3
cdr3_nt: TGTGCCAGCAGTTACGAGGGGCCCCCCTACAATGAGCAGTTCTTC
cdr3_aa: CASSYEGPPYNEQFF

j_call: TRBJ1-1
clone_size: many
d_call: NA
v_call: TRBV5-1
cdr3_nt: TGCGCCAGCAGCTTGGCCGCAGGGGACTACACTGAAGCTTTCTTT
cdr3_aa: CASSLAAGDYTEAFF

j_call: TRBJ2-5
clone_size: few
d_call: NA
v_call: TRBV20-1
cdr3_nt: TGCAGTGCTAGAGATATGGGGAGTACCAAGTGGGAGACCCAGTACTTC
cdr3_aa: CSARDMGSTKWETQYF

j_call: TRBJ1-1
clone_size: many
d_call: NA
v_call: TRBV6-1
cdr3_nt: TGTGCCACCGAAAGGGTCGGGGAGAACACTGAAGCTTTCTTT
cdr3_aa: CATERVGENTEAFF

j_call: TRBJ1-6
clone_size: few
d_call: TRBD1
v_call: TRBV6-2/TRBV6-3
cdr3_nt: TGTGCCAGCAGACCGACAGGGCGCGGTTCACCCCTCCACTTT
cdr3_aa: CASRPTGRGSPLHF